Listed below are T cell receptor beta chains from one sample, sequenced in a study of T cells in Graves' hyperthyroidism and ophthalmopathy. MiXCR was run by TCRdb on the multiplex PCR reads, yielding one entry per CDR3 protein. The table includes 500,000 or so distinct CDR3 sequences, roughly 15% detected once. The sequenced sample consisted of blood. The source of these receptors is a woman between 18 and 29 years old with Graves' ophthalmopathy. Each CDR3 is given with its conserved first and last residue. The order of the fields is clone size, J gene, V gene, CDR3 length, D gene, CDR3 protein, CDR3 DNA. A D gene is named only where the DNA matches it firmly. Clone size is shown for a subset of rows, as once, few, many or a class of expanded clone.

many,TRBJ2-1,TRBV7-9,15,TRBD1,CASSHRDRGYNEQFF,TGTGCCAGCAGCCACCGGGACAGGGGCTACAATGAGCAGTTCTTC
few,TRBJ1-5,TRBV9,15,-,CASSVGGGEGQPQHF,TGTGCCAGCAGCGTAGGAGGAGGGGAAGGTCAGCCCCAGCATTTT
many,TRBJ1-1,TRBV11-2,15,-,CASSLTAYMNTEAFF,TGTGCCAGCAGCTTGACAGCTTACATGAACACTGAAGCTTTCTTT
once,TRBJ1-1,TRBV7-9,13,-,CVSSLGANTEAFF,TGTGTCAGCAGCTTGGGGGCGAACACTGAAGCTTTCTTT
-,TRBJ1-2,TRBV30,23,TRBD1,CAWSVRFPYLPPDRVILQYGYTF,TGTGCCTGGAGTGTACGGTTCCCATACCTCCCCCCGGACAGGGTCATTCTGCAATATGGCTACACCTTC
-,TRBJ1-5,TRBV10-3,16,-,CAISMTAAYSNQPQHF,TGTGCCATCAGTATGACAGCGGCGTATAGCAATCAGCCCCAGCATTTT
-,TRBJ2-7,TRBV18,14,-,CASSPGGPAYEQYF,TGTGCCAGCTCACCAGGCGGGCCCGCGTACGAGCAGTACTTC
-,TRBJ2-3,TRBV6-5,13,TRBD2,CASSSLAADTQYF,TGTGCCAGCAGTTCACTAGCGGCAGATACGCAGTATTTT
-,TRBJ2-5,TRBV12-3/TRBV12-4,12,-,CASTPGSGTQYF,TGTGCCAGCACCCCAGGGAGCGGGACCCAGTACTTC
few,TRBJ2-3,TRBV6-1,15,TRBD1,CASSEKRDSPDTQYF,TGTGCCAGCAGTGAAAAACGGGACAGTCCGGATACGCAGTATTTT
-,TRBJ2-7,TRBV11-2,15,-,CASSLGGGLPNEQYF,TGTGCCAGCAGCTTAGGTGGGGGGCTTCCGAACGAGCAGTACTTC
few,TRBJ1-1,TRBV27,15,-,CASSLSSGGWTEAFF,TGTGCCAGCAGTTTATCCTCGGGGGGATGGACTGAAGCTTTCTTT
few,TRBJ2-1,TRBV24-1,16,-,CATAEGPFSSYNEQFF,TGTGCCACCGCGGAAGGGCCGTTTAGCTCCTACAATGAGCAGTTCTTC
-,TRBJ1-4,TRBV7-9,14,-,CASSTPGGREKLFF,TGTGCCAGCAGCACCCCTGGGGGCCGGGAAAAACTGTTTTTT
few,TRBJ1-2,TRBV6-9,14,-,CASRTGSGDYGYTF,TGTGCCAGCAGAACAGGGAGTGGGGACTATGGCTACACCTTC
many,TRBJ2-1,TRBV6-6,16,TRBD2,CASSYYPSGRRNEQFF,TGTGCCAGCAGTTACTATCCCAGCGGGAGAAGGAATGAGCAGTTCTTC
few,TRBJ2-5,TRBV13,14,-,CASSLESARETQYF,TGTGCCAGCAGCTTAGAATCGGCTAGAGAGACCCAGTACTTC
-,TRBJ1-6,TRBV5-4,15,-,CASSFQGSYNSPLHF,TGTGCCAGCAGCTTCCAGGGCTCCTATAATTCACCCCTCCACTTT
many,TRBJ2-7,TRBV6-6,15,TRBD1,CASSYSRTGDWEQYF,TGTGCCAGCAGTTACTCCCGGACAGGGGATTGGGAGCAGTACTTC
few,TRBJ2-2,TRBV3-1,16,-,CASSQDGAVGSGELFF,TGTGCCAGCAGCCAAGATGGGGCCGTCGGAAGCGGGGAGCTGTTTTTT
-,TRBJ2-5,TRBV5-1,14,TRBD1,CASSSGQVQETQYF,TGCGCCAGCAGCTCGGGACAGGTGCAAGAGACCCAGTACTTC
many,TRBJ1-4,TRBV7-2,14,-,CASSPHGMNEKLFF,TGTGCCAGCAGTCCCCACGGTATGAATGAAAAACTGTTTTTT
-,TRBJ2-2,TRBV5-8,15,TRBD1,CASSRQGAWTGELFF,TGTGCCAGCAGCCGACAGGGGGCGTGGACCGGGGAGCTGTTTTTT
-,TRBJ2-1,TRBV5-1,17,TRBD1,CASSLGTGTGTYNEQFF,TGCGCCAGCAGCTTGGGTACCGGGACAGGGACCTACAATGAGCAGTTCTTC
once,TRBJ1-3,TRBV6-1,12,-,CASRLEGNTIYF,TGTGCCAGCAGACTGGAAGGAAACACCATATATTTT
few,TRBJ2-7,TRBV6-1,12,TRBD1,CATQGVSYEQYF,TGTGCCACCCAGGGGGTGTCCTACGAGCAGTACTTC
many,TRBJ1-1,TRBV27,15,-,CASSPPGRLNTEAFF,TGTGCCAGCAGTCCACCGGGACGGCTGAACACTGAAGCTTTCTTT
many,TRBJ2-3,TRBV6-2/TRBV6-3,16,-,CASSERGDLCADTQYF,TGTGCCAGCAGTGAGCGAGGGGACCTCTGCGCAGATACGCAGTATTTT
-,TRBJ1-2,TRBV7-9,14,-,CASSLEGTYYGYTF,TGTGCCAGCAGCTTAGAGGGCACGTACTATGGCTACACCTTC
few,TRBJ2-1,TRBV19,15,TRBD2,CASSMTSGRAREQFF,TGTGCCAGTAGTATGACTAGCGGGAGGGCCCGGGAGCAGTTCTTC
many,TRBJ1-1,TRBV20-1,13,-,CSAVRGGETEAFF,TGCAGTGCCGTCCGGGGGGGAGAGACTGAAGCTTTCTTT
many,TRBJ2-7,TRBV28,15,-,CASSLFPGSSYEQYF,TGTGCCAGCAGTTTGTTTCCGGGAAGCTCCTACGAGCAGTACTTC
-,TRBJ2-3,TRBV14,18,TRBD2,CASSQEETSGSSTDTQYF,TGTGCCAGCAGCCAAGAAGAGACTAGCGGTTCTAGCACAGATACGCAGTATTTT
many,TRBJ1-6,TRBV28,14,-,CASSLSQFNSPLHF,TGTGCCAGCAGTTTAAGCCAGTTTAATTCACCCCTCCACTTT
few,TRBJ2-7,TRBV27,15,-,CASSSPQRGSYEQYF,TGTGCCAGCAGTTCCCCCCAACGGGGATCCTACGAGCAGTACTTC
many,TRBJ2-4,TRBV5-1,16,TRBD1,CASSLDLQGAGDIQYF,TGCGCCAGCAGCTTGGATTTACAGGGGGCGGGGGACATTCAGTACTTC
many,TRBJ2-1,TRBV28,15,TRBD1,CASSLRDRVFNEQFF,TGTGCCAGCAGTTTACGGGACAGGGTTTTCAATGAGCAGTTCTTC
few,TRBJ2-6,TRBV28,13,-,CASNDPGANVLTF,TGTGCCAGCAATGATCCTGGGGCCAACGTCCTGACTTTC
many,TRBJ2-7,TRBV7-2,18,-,CASSFPDSGWEVGYEQYF,TGTGCCAGCAGCTTTCCGGACAGCGGATGGGAGGTGGGCTACGAGCAGTACTTC
-,TRBJ2-1,TRBV5-1,15,TRBD2,CASSGGTIYYNEQFF,TGCGCCAGCAGCGGCGGGACTATCTACTACAATGAGCAGTTCTTC
many,TRBJ1-3,TRBV7-2,15,-,CASSSGRNSGNTIYF,TGTGCCAGCAGCTCAGGGCGCAACTCTGGAAACACCATATATTTT
-,TRBJ2-3,TRBV20-1,15,TRBD2,CSAQGLAGFTDTQYF,TGCAGTGCCCAGGGACTAGCGGGATTCACAGATACGCAGTATTTT
-,TRBJ2-7,TRBV6-1,14,-,CASSPRREAVEQYF,TGTGCCAGCAGTCCCCGGAGGGAGGCGGTCGAGCAGTACTTC